A selection of T cell receptor beta chains follows, all from one sample in a study of CD8 T cells in Susac syndrome. Each CDR3 protein gets one entry after TCRdb re-called the immunoSEQ multiplex PCR reads with MiXCR. The table shows 200,000 or so distinct CDR3 sequences, with 90% to 95% occurring only once. Input material: CD4+ T cells from PBMCs. The receptors stem from a human donor with multiple sclerosis. Both conserved end residues are part of each CDR3. Fields, in order: CDR3 protein, CDR3 DNA, D gene, clone size, V gene, J gene. A D gene is named only where the DNA matches it firmly. Clone size is given for some rows only: seen once, a few or many times, or a class if the clone is expanded.

cdr3_aa: CASGRDGRGYGELFF; cdr3_nt: TGTGCCAGCGGAAGAGACGGGAGGGGTTACGGGGAGCTGTTTTTT; d_call: TRBD2; clone_size: NA; v_call: TRBV7-9; j_call: TRBJ2-2
cdr3_aa: CASSPGGAFENEQFF; cdr3_nt: TGTGCCAGCAGCCCCGGGGGGGCATTTGAGAATGAGCAGTTCTTC; d_call: TRBD2; clone_size: NA; v_call: TRBV7-2; j_call: TRBJ2-1
cdr3_aa: CASSGGPSKEFF; cdr3_nt: TGTGCCAGCAGCGGGGGACCCAGCAAGGAGTTCTTC; d_call: NA; clone_size: NA; v_call: TRBV7-9; j_call: TRBJ2-1
cdr3_aa: CAWSVPGRNEQFF; cdr3_nt: TGTGCCTGGAGTGTACCCGGACGCAATGAGCAGTTCTTC; d_call: NA; clone_size: few; v_call: TRBV30; j_call: TRBJ2-1
cdr3_aa: CASSGAGGVYF; cdr3_nt: TGCGCCAGCAGTGGAGCAGGGGGGGTGTACTTC; d_call: NA; clone_size: NA; v_call: TRBV23-1; j_call: TRBJ2-5
cdr3_aa: CASNPGDFVQETQYF; cdr3_nt: TGCGCCAGCAACCCCGGAGACTTCGTGCAAGAGACCCAGTACTTC; d_call: NA; clone_size: NA; v_call: TRBV5-1; j_call: TRBJ2-5
cdr3_aa: CAWTTGFQGEQYF; cdr3_nt: TGTGCCTGGACGACAGGCTTTCAAGGCGAGCAGTACTTC; d_call: NA; clone_size: NA; v_call: TRBV30; j_call: TRBJ2-7
cdr3_aa: CASSLGRGGNTDTQYF; cdr3_nt: TGTGCCAGCAGCTTGGGGCGCGGGGGGAACACAGATACGCAGTATTTT; d_call: TRBD2; clone_size: NA; v_call: TRBV7-3; j_call: TRBJ2-3
cdr3_aa: CASSRGTAQETQYF; cdr3_nt: TGTGCTAGCAGCCGAGGGACAGCTCAAGAGACCCAGTACTTC; d_call: TRBD1; clone_size: once; v_call: TRBV7-7; j_call: TRBJ2-5
cdr3_aa: CASKQTSGPGDEQYF; cdr3_nt: TGTGCCAGCAAGCAGACTAGCGGCCCAGGGGACGAGCAGTACTTC; d_call: TRBD2; clone_size: once; v_call: TRBV2; j_call: TRBJ2-7
cdr3_aa: CASSPRTSQREQYF; cdr3_nt: TGTGCCAGCAGCCCCAGGACTAGCCAGAGGGAGCAGTACTTC; d_call: TRBD2; clone_size: NA; v_call: TRBV7-6; j_call: TRBJ2-7
cdr3_aa: CASSLADRGQETQYF; cdr3_nt: TGCGCCAGCAGCTTGGCCGACAGGGGGCAAGAGACCCAGTACTTC; d_call: TRBD1; clone_size: NA; v_call: TRBV5-1; j_call: TRBJ2-5
cdr3_aa: CASSPERLAFGGELFF; cdr3_nt: TGCGCCAGCAGCCCGGAACGACTAGCATTTGGCGGGGAGCTGTTTTTT; d_call: TRBD2; clone_size: NA; v_call: TRBV4-1; j_call: TRBJ2-2
cdr3_aa: CASSLGPAFPDTQYF; cdr3_nt: TGTGCCAGCAGCTTAGGACCCGCTTTCCCAGATACGCAGTATTTT; d_call: NA; clone_size: NA; v_call: TRBV7-2; j_call: TRBJ2-3
cdr3_aa: CSVEDRAYGYTF; cdr3_nt: TGCAGCGTTGAAGACAGGGCCTATGGCTACACCTTC; d_call: NA; clone_size: NA; v_call: TRBV29-1; j_call: TRBJ1-2
cdr3_aa: CSVDPGGGGGYTF; cdr3_nt: TGCAGCGTCGATCCAGGAGGTGGCGGTGGCTACACCTTC; d_call: NA; clone_size: once; v_call: TRBV29-1; j_call: TRBJ1-2
cdr3_aa: CATSGPHRRAGGGETQYF; cdr3_nt: TGTGCCACCAGTGGACCCCACAGGAGGGCGGGTGGAGGAGAGACCCAGTACTTC; d_call: NA; clone_size: NA; v_call: TRBV24-1; j_call: TRBJ2-5
cdr3_aa: CASSLRQGARETQYF; cdr3_nt: TGTGCCAGCAGTTTACGACAGGGGGCCAGAGAGACCCAGTACTTC; d_call: TRBD1; clone_size: NA; v_call: TRBV5-4; j_call: TRBJ2-5
cdr3_aa: CASNRTPRGDTQYF; cdr3_nt: TGTGCCAGCAACCGGACCCCCCGGGGAGATACGCAGTATTTT; d_call: NA; clone_size: once; v_call: TRBV6-6; j_call: TRBJ2-3
cdr3_aa: CASFPRGELFF; cdr3_nt: TGCGCCAGCTTCCCGAGAGGGGAGCTGTTTTTT; d_call: NA; clone_size: NA; v_call: TRBV23-1; j_call: TRBJ2-2
cdr3_aa: CATSDFGAAKETQYF; cdr3_nt: TGTGCCACCAGTGATTTTGGAGCGGCGAAAGAGACCCAGTACTTC; d_call: NA; clone_size: NA; v_call: TRBV24-1; j_call: TRBJ2-5
cdr3_aa: CSARDRGQGAHEQYF; cdr3_nt: TGCAGTGCTAGAGATAGGGGACAGGGGGCCCACGAGCAGTACTTC; d_call: TRBD1; clone_size: NA; v_call: TRBV20-1; j_call: TRBJ2-7
cdr3_aa: CASSPRGREGGNEQFF; cdr3_nt: TGTGCCAGCAGCCCTCGGGGGCGGGAGGGGGGAAATGAGCAGTTCTTC; d_call: TRBD2; clone_size: NA; v_call: TRBV9; j_call: TRBJ2-1
cdr3_aa: CAISGTATNYGYTF; cdr3_nt: TGTGCCATCAGTGGGACAGCAACTAACTATGGCTACACCTTC; d_call: NA; clone_size: NA; v_call: TRBV10-3; j_call: TRBJ1-2
cdr3_aa: CASSLGPGLQFF; cdr3_nt: TGCGCCAGCAGCTTGGGCCCGGGACTCCAGTTCTTC; d_call: NA; clone_size: NA; v_call: TRBV5-1; j_call: TRBJ2-1
cdr3_aa: CSARRLAGGLPWETQYF; cdr3_nt: TGCAGTGCTAGGAGACTAGCGGGGGGGTTACCATGGGAGACCCAGTACTTC; d_call: TRBD2; clone_size: NA; v_call: TRBV20-1; j_call: TRBJ2-5
cdr3_aa: CASSQGGGGHGELFF; cdr3_nt: TGCGCCAGCAGCCAAGGTGGAGGGGGCCACGGGGAGCTGTTTTTT; d_call: NA; clone_size: NA; v_call: TRBV4-1; j_call: TRBJ2-2
cdr3_aa: CSATKAGSSYNEQFF; cdr3_nt: TGCAGTGCCACGAAGGCGGGGAGCTCCTACAATGAGCAGTTCTTC; d_call: NA; clone_size: NA; v_call: TRBV20-1; j_call: TRBJ2-1
cdr3_aa: CASSELGGGETQYF; cdr3_nt: TGTGCCAGCAGTGAACTCGGGGGGGGTGAGACCCAGTACTTC; d_call: TRBD2; clone_size: NA; v_call: TRBV2; j_call: TRBJ2-5
cdr3_aa: CASRTGTGTKRGDF; cdr3_nt: TGTGCCAGCAGGACCGGGACAGGGACCAAGAGAGGGGACTTC; d_call: TRBD1; clone_size: NA; v_call: TRBV6-1; j_call: TRBJ2-5
cdr3_aa: CASSYGTGSSNYGYTF; cdr3_nt: TGTGCCAGCAGCTATGGGACAGGAAGTTCTAACTATGGCTACACCTTC; d_call: TRBD1; clone_size: NA; v_call: TRBV4-2; j_call: TRBJ1-2
cdr3_aa: CASSLGPGTDTQYF; cdr3_nt: TGTGCCAGCAGCTTAGGTCCCGGCACAGATACGCAGTATTTT; d_call: NA; clone_size: NA; v_call: TRBV7-2; j_call: TRBJ2-3
cdr3_aa: CASSPADLRSYNEQFF; cdr3_nt: TGTGCCAGCAGTCCCGCCGACCTTCGCTCCTACAATGAGCAGTTCTTC; d_call: NA; clone_size: NA; v_call: TRBV6-6; j_call: TRBJ2-1
cdr3_aa: CSARAGGGYTF; cdr3_nt: TGCAGTGCTCGGGCCGGAGGTGGCTACACCTTC; d_call: NA; clone_size: NA; v_call: TRBV20-1; j_call: TRBJ1-2
cdr3_aa: CASSAAEERQPQHF; cdr3_nt: TGCGCCAGCAGTGCCGCCGAGGAGCGTCAGCCCCAGCATTTT; d_call: NA; clone_size: NA; v_call: TRBV10-2; j_call: TRBJ1-5
cdr3_aa: CASSQQVMSYEQYF; cdr3_nt: TGTGCCAGCAGCCAGCAGGTAATGTCCTACGAGCAGTACTTC; d_call: NA; clone_size: NA; v_call: TRBV3-1; j_call: TRBJ2-7
cdr3_aa: CASSARPTGPYEQYF; cdr3_nt: TGTGCCAGCAGCGCGAGACCGACAGGACCCTACGAGCAGTACTTC; d_call: NA; clone_size: NA; v_call: TRBV9; j_call: TRBJ2-7
cdr3_aa: CASSRDRGQETQYF; cdr3_nt: TGTGCCAGCAGCAGGGACCGGGGGCAAGAGACCCAGTACTTC; d_call: NA; clone_size: NA; v_call: TRBV7-9; j_call: TRBJ2-5
cdr3_aa: CASSLPRDRVSDTQYF; cdr3_nt: TGCGCCAGCAGCTTGCCGCGGGACAGGGTATCAGATACGCAGTATTTT; d_call: TRBD1; clone_size: NA; v_call: TRBV5-1; j_call: TRBJ2-3
cdr3_aa: CASGAGTRSVETQYF; cdr3_nt: TGTGCCAGCGGAGCCGGGACTAGAAGCGTGGAGACCCAGTACTTC; d_call: TRBD2; clone_size: NA; v_call: TRBV6-1; j_call: TRBJ2-5
cdr3_aa: CASKTSELYEQYF; cdr3_nt: TGTGCCAGCAAAACTAGCGAACTCTACGAGCAGTACTTC; d_call: TRBD2; clone_size: NA; v_call: TRBV9; j_call: TRBJ2-7
cdr3_aa: CAWSSVPGGGYTF; cdr3_nt: TGTGCCTGGAGTTCGGTGCCTGGGGGTGGCTACACCTTC; d_call: NA; clone_size: NA; v_call: TRBV30; j_call: TRBJ1-2
cdr3_aa: CASLKEIQETQYF; cdr3_nt: TGTGCCAGCCTAAAGGAGATCCAAGAGACCCAGTACTTC; d_call: NA; clone_size: NA; v_call: TRBV11-2; j_call: TRBJ2-5
cdr3_aa: CASSPRTSGNNEQYF; cdr3_nt: TGTGCCAGCAGCCCCCGGACTAGCGGGAATAACGAGCAGTACTTC; d_call: TRBD2; clone_size: NA; v_call: TRBV3-1; j_call: TRBJ2-7
cdr3_aa: CSARVPGGYNEQFF; cdr3_nt: TGCAGTGCTAGAGTACCTGGGGGGTACAATGAGCAGTTCTTC; d_call: NA; clone_size: NA; v_call: TRBV20-1; j_call: TRBJ2-1
cdr3_aa: CASSLTVLTEAFF; cdr3_nt: TGCGCCAGCAGCTTAACCGTCCTCACTGAAGCTTTCTTT; d_call: NA; clone_size: once; v_call: TRBV5-1; j_call: TRBJ1-1
cdr3_aa: CSVITGHSRGPQHF; cdr3_nt: TGCAGCGTTATTACGGGACACTCGAGGGGGCCCCAGCATTTT; d_call: NA; clone_size: NA; v_call: TRBV29-1; j_call: TRBJ1-5
cdr3_aa: CASSYSRGEGNIQYF; cdr3_nt: TGTGCCAGCAGTTACTCGAGAGGGGAAGGAAACATTCAGTACTTC; d_call: NA; clone_size: NA; v_call: TRBV6-5; j_call: TRBJ2-4
cdr3_aa: CASSLSPGANTEAFF; cdr3_nt: TGTGCCAGCAGTTTATCTCCAGGCGCTAACACTGAAGCTTTCTTT; d_call: NA; clone_size: NA; v_call: TRBV27; j_call: TRBJ1-1
cdr3_aa: CSVEDWDSGEQYF; cdr3_nt: TGCAGCGTTGAAGATTGGGACTCTGGCGAGCAGTACTTC; d_call: NA; clone_size: NA; v_call: TRBV29-1; j_call: TRBJ2-7